The rows below give T cell receptor beta chains drawn from one sample of a study of blood T cell repertoires in COVID-19. Sequencing was performed with immunoSEQ multiplex PCR; in TCRdb, only in-frame clones are kept and a portion is missing. Here the sample spans 80,000 or so clones, approximately 78% being singletons. The specimen was peripheral blood. These receptor sequences come from a woman aged 70-85 years with acute or convalescent COVID-19. Both conserved end residues are part of each CDR3. The D gene is left open where the match is weak. Some rows have no size entry. The others give once, few or many, or a class for an expanded clone.

>TRBV10-2|TRBD2|.|TRBJ2-1
CASSGFSGRAYNEQFF
TGCGCCAGCAGTGGTTTTAGCGGGAGGGCTTACAATGAGCAGTTCTTC
>TRBV4-2|.|.|TRBJ1-1
CASSHSQDTNTEAFF
TGTGCCAGCAGCCACTCTCAGGACACGAACACTGAAGCTTTCTTT
>TRBV19|.|.|TRBJ1-2
CASSQRVTNYGYTF
TGTGCCAGTAGTCAGAGGGTTACTAACTATGGCTACACCTTC
>TRBV30|.|.|TRBJ1-1
CAWSSTGSFMNTEAFF
TGTGCCTGGAGTTCCACAGGCTCCTTCATGAACACTGAAGCTTTCTTT
>TRBV6-5|.|few|TRBJ1-4
CASTHGRGGEKLFF
TGTGCCAGCACCCACGGGAGAGGCGGTGAAAAACTGTTTTTT
>TRBV2|.|.|TRBJ1-2
CASSEGGGGDFYGYTF
TGTGCCAGCAGTGAAGGGGGAGGGGGAGACTTCTATGGCTACACCTTC
>TRBV6-2/TRBV6-3|.|.|TRBJ1-3
CASSTDRRIIMSSGNTIYF
TGTGCCAGCAGTACCGACAGAAGGATAATCATGAGCTCTGGAAACACCATATATTTT
>TRBV11-2|TRBD2|.|TRBJ2-1
CASSLSIQHGRSNEQFF
TGTGCCAGCAGCTTAAGTATCCAGCACGGGAGGTCTAATGAGCAGTTCTTC
>TRBV20-1|.|.|TRBJ2-5
CSASPPPGRETQYF
TGCAGTGCTAGTCCGCCCCCGGGGAGGGAGACCCAGTACTTC
>TRBV6-5|TRBD2|.|TRBJ2-2
CASRMLAANTGELFF
TGTGCCAGCAGGATGCTAGCGGCGAACACCGGGGAGCTGTTTTTT
>TRBV3-1/TRBV3-2|TRBD2|.|TRBJ2-7
CASSYLAGSAYEQYF
TGTGCCAGCAGCTACCTAGCGGGAAGCGCCTACGAGCAGTACTTC
>TRBV18|TRBD1|few|TRBJ2-7
CASSSGQTYEQYF
TGTGCCAGCTCATCGGGACAGACCTACGAGCAGTACTTC
>TRBV5-6|.|.|TRBJ1-3
CASSLGENTIYF
TGTGCCAGCAGCTTGGGGGAGAACACCATATATTTT
>TRBV5-4|TRBD2|.|TRBJ2-1
CASSGMTSGRAHNEQFF
TGTGCCAGCAGCGGAATGACTAGCGGGAGGGCCCACAATGAGCAGTTCTTC
>TRBV30|.|.|TRBJ2-7
CAWSPGFLYEQYF
TGTGCCTGGAGTCCGGGGTTTCTGTACGAGCAGTACTTC
>TRBV5-6|.|once|TRBJ1-1
CASSLAGQLLNTEAFF
TGTGCCAGCAGCTTGGCAGGGCAGCTCCTGAACACTGAAGCTTTCTTT
>TRBV7-3|.|.|TRBJ1-2
CASAPGKSNYGYTF
TGTGCCAGCGCCCCAGGGAAATCTAACTATGGCTACACCTTC
>TRBV5-1|TRBD1|.|TRBJ1-6
CASSLDGDRNNSPLHF
TGCGCCAGCAGCTTGGATGGGGACAGAAATAATTCACCCCTCCACTTT
>TRBV7-6|TRBD2|.|TRBJ2-1
CASSPRGTSIVHEQFF
TGTGCCAGCAGCCCAAGGGGGACTAGTATCGTACATGAGCAGTTCTTC
>TRBV9|.|.|TRBJ1-1
CASSTLSGGSNTEAFF
TGTGCCAGCAGCACTTTATCGGGGGGGTCAAACACTGAAGCTTTCTTT
>TRBV7-9|.|few|TRBJ2-3
CASSPRGPDTQYF
TGTGCCAGTTCTCCGCGGGGTCCAGATACGCAGTATTTT
>TRBV19|TRBD2|once|TRBJ2-3
CASSHTSGSTDTQYF
TGTGCCAGTAGCCACACTAGCGGGAGCACAGATACGCAGTATTTT
>TRBV3-1/TRBV3-2|.|few|TRBJ2-2
CASTGGALTGELFF
TGTGCCAGCACGGGCGGGGCTTTGACCGGGGAGCTGTTTTTT
>TRBV7-3|.|.|TRBJ2-1
CASSTLSDNEQFF
TGTGCCAGCAGCACCCTGTCGGACAATGAGCAGTTCTTC
>TRBV7-8|TRBD2|.|TRBJ2-2
CASSPGTSGYLATGELFF
TGTGCCAGCAGCCCGGGGACTAGCGGGTACTTGGCCACCGGGGAGCTGTTTTTT
>TRBV7-8|.|.|TRBJ1-2
CASSLVQGRDGYTF
TGTGCCAGCAGCTTAGTGCAGGGGAGGGATGGCTACACCTTC
>TRBV6-5|.|.|TRBJ2-2
CASTSLSGGIGELFF
TGTGCCAGCACAAGTCTCTCTGGGGGGATCGGGGAGCTGTTTTTT
>TRBV5-1|.|few|TRBJ2-2
CASSRPLGAVGELFF
TGCGCCAGCAGCCGGCCCTTGGGGGCGGTCGGGGAGCTGTTTTTT
>TRBV12-5|TRBD1|.|TRBJ2-7
CASGTGGFSSYEQYF
TGTGCTAGTGGTACAGGGGGCTTTAGCTCCTACGAGCAGTACTTC
>TRBV19|TRBD1|few|TRBJ1-5
CASSGQANQPQHF
TGTGCCAGTAGCGGACAGGCCAATCAGCCCCAGCATTTT
>TRBV10-3|.|.|TRBJ2-2
CAIKGQFSGELFF
TGTGCCATCAAAGGACAGTTCTCCGGGGAGCTGTTTTTT
>TRBV9|TRBD1|.|TRBJ1-4
CASSVSTGDEKLFF
TGTGCCAGCAGCGTTTCGACAGGGGATGAAAAACTGTTTTTT
>TRBV11-3|.|.|TRBJ2-1
CASSLVRDEQFF
TGTGCCAGCAGCTTAGTACGAGATGAGCAGTTCTTC
>TRBV7-2|.|.|TRBJ1-1
CASSLSLPNTEAFF
TGTGCCAGCAGCTTATCCCTCCCGAACACTGAAGCTTTCTTT
>TRBV5-6|.|.|TRBJ1-3
CASSYIGSGNTIYF
TGTGCCAGCAGCTATATCGGCTCTGGAAACACCATATATTTT
>TRBV10-3|.|.|TRBJ1-5
CASDTADSNQPQHF
TGTGCCAGCGATACAGCGGATAGCAATCAGCCCCAGCATTTT
>TRBV27|TRBD1|.|TRBJ2-2
CASSEGQVFGELFF
TGTGCCAGCAGCGAGGGACAGGTCTTTGGGGAGCTGTTTTTT
>TRBV5-1|.|.|TRBJ2-7
CASSLEPVTSYEQYF
TGCGCCAGCAGCTTGGAGCCCGTAACGTCCTACGAGCAGTACTTC
>TRBV7-2|.|.|TRBJ1-1
CASSLSHRNTEAFF
TGTGCCAGCAGCTTAAGTCACAGAAACACTGAAGCTTTCTTT
>TRBV19|TRBD2|.|TRBJ2-7
CASSIQTSGIGEQYF
TGTGCCAGTAGTATTCAAACTAGCGGGATAGGGGAGCAGTACTTC
>TRBV2|.|.|TRBJ1-1
CASTITGYSDTEAFF
TGTGCCAGCACCATAACAGGGTACTCCGACACTGAAGCTTTCTTT
>TRBV29-1|.|few|TRBJ1-5
CSANRRNQPQHF
TGCAGCGCGAATAGGAGGAATCAGCCCCAGCATTTT
>TRBV9|TRBD1|.|TRBJ1-3
CASSVAPGGFGNTIYF
TGTGCCAGCAGCGTAGCCCCAGGGGGCTTTGGAAACACCATATATTTT
>TRBV19|TRBD1|.|TRBJ1-5
CASSPRGGAQPQHF
TGTGCCAGTAGTCCCAGAGGGGGCGCGCAGCCCCAGCATTTT
>TRBV6-5|.|once|TRBJ2-2
CASSLSIRNTGELFF
TGTGCCAGCAGTCTTTCCATCAGGAACACCGGGGAGCTGTTTTTT
>TRBV9|.|.|TRBJ2-4
CASSPLGAENIQYF
TGTGCCAGCAGCCCTCTAGGGGCTGAAAACATTCAGTACTTC
>TRBV7-9|.|.|TRBJ2-3
CASSLDSWGQGLSDTQYF
TGTGCCAGCAGCTTAGATTCTTGGGGCCAGGGACTCTCAGATACGCAGTATTTT
>TRBV24-1|.|.|TRBJ1-5
CATSEDNSNQPQHF
TGTGCCACCAGTGAGGACAACAGCAATCAGCCCCAGCATTTT
>TRBV6-5|TRBD2|few|TRBJ2-1
CASSYSGTSPNEQFF
TGTGCCAGCAGTTATTCCGGGACTAGCCCAAATGAGCAGTTCTTC
>TRBV10-2|.|.|TRBJ1-1
CASTGGGPTEAFF
TGCGCCAGCACCGGGGGGGGGCCCACTGAAGCTTTCTTT